This TCR beta chain originates from a study of response to subunit inactivated influenza vaccine (dated 2018 in TCRdb). For the wider study: The study used deep quantitative T cell receptor repertoire profiling to track responses to a trivalent subunit inactivated influenza vaccine. Overall study outcomes, separate from this receptor: According to the authors, only a limited number of new T cells may be recruited by each seasonal influenza vaccination.

Libraries came from RT-PCR. The listed sequencing device is Illumina HiSeq 2500. TCRdb trimmed public reads at Q25 via fastp, called clones via MiXCR and kept in-frame beta chains. For every CDR3 protein sequence, its rows merge into one entry that carries the most common genes and DNA. The sample profile shows fewer than 800,000 distinct CDR3 sequences; 15% to 18% of them were found once. Of the sample, 11% is held by the ten largest clones. As for this clonotype: What this receptor recognizes is not known. No much larger clonotype is one base removed from it; base qualities were not supplied.

Material: PBMCs from blood, obtained 11 to 12 days after vaccination. The origin of this receptor is a man aged 45-60 years who received an inactivated influenza vaccine. Donor details come from another sample of the same person, matched by shared clones.

CDR3 protein: CASSLGAREWAFF. The nucleotide sequence reads as follows: TGTGCCAGCAGCTTAGGCGCACGGGAGTGGGCGTTCTTC. In this chain, TRBV7-2 is recombined with TRBJ2-1; D gene: possibly TRBD2, on 6 matching bases. V loses 1 base, J loses 15 bases, and the germline ends lie 16 bases apart. Based on the germline V gene, the CDR1 and CDR2 sequences are SGHTA and FQGNSA. The CDR3, cysteine through phenylalanine, is 13 amino acids long. This entry keeps only the CDR3 DNA: 39 bases, framed from base 1.